The 30 T cell receptor beta chains below all came from one sample that was sequenced in a study of T-cell memory formation after mild COVID-19. In TCRdb, the 5' RACE reads were re-called with MiXCR into one record per CDR3 protein. This sample has hundreds of thousands of distinct CDR3 sequences, with about 20% found just once. Sequencing was performed on PBMCs or a T cell subset sorted from them (not recorded which). The receptors derive from an adult woman who had mild COVID-19 (a few samples of this study predate the infection). Cell type and time point are not known.

V gene TRBV19 combines with J gene TRBJ2-1; 9 bases fit TRBD2. The CDR3 runs to 16 residues. CDR1 is LNHDA, CDR2 SQIVND, per germline (reference sequence). J gave up 5 bases and V 2 bases, and 7 bases lay outside the gene matches. The CDR3 region is CASSIMERGDHNEQFF. The DNA of the CDR3 is TGTGCCAGTAGTATAATGGAGCGGGGGGACCACAATGAGCAGTTCTTC.

This clonotype was seen at least ten times. The V gene is TRBV5-1, the J gene TRBJ2-7, with TRBD1 matching 8 bases. The CDR3 runs to 14 residues. Germline assignment: CDR1 SGHRS and CDR2 YFSETQ. J was trimmed by 2 bases and V by 3 bases; bases with no gene match: 4. This chain's CDR3 is CASSYRQGPYEQYF. CDR3 coding DNA: TGCGCCAGCAGCTACCGACAGGGGCCCTACGAGCAGTACTTC. The full variable domain, its missing parts supplied by reference TRBV5-1 and TRBJ2-7, is KAGVTQTPRYLIKTRGQQVTLSCSPISGHRSVSWYQQTPGQGLQFLFEYFSETQRNKGNFPGRFSGRQFSNSRSEMNVSTLELGDSALYLCASSYRQGPYEQYFGPGTRLTVT.

This clonotype has more than one count but fewer than ten. The chain has TRBV12-3 or TRBV12-4 and TRBJ1-2; no clear D gene. The CDR3 runs to 12 residues. Trimming removed 5 bases from V and 7 bases from J, with 11 bases in between. The CDR3 bases are TGTGCCAGCAGTGGCCTGTCGGGTGGCTACACCTTC. Residues: CASSGLSGGYTF.

The V and J genes are TRBV11-3 and TRBJ1-1; a weak D match, TRBD1 (6 bases). Per the germline V gene, CDR1 is SGHNT and CDR2 is YENEEA. The CDR3 is made up of 15 amino acids. Trimming stripped 1 base from V and 4 bases from J, with 13 bases between. In DNA form, the CDR3 reads TGTGCCAGCAGCTTAGCCAGGGGAGTTGGCACTGAAGCTTTCTTT. It is translated as CASSLARGVGTEAFF.

CDR3 residues: CASSQRGTGINQPQHF. The DNA of the CDR3 is TGCGCCAGCAGCCAGCGCGGGACAGGGATCAATCAGCCCCAGCATTTT. The rearrangement links TRBV4-1 to TRBJ1-5, with 9 bases fitting TRBD1. From germline, CDR1 is MGHRA and CDR2 YSYEKL. With 3 bases clipped from V and 3 bases from J, the junction kept 6 bases outside the gene matches. There are 16 residues in the CDR3.

The chain combines TRBV19 with TRBJ2-7; 10 bases match TRBD1. After removal of 5 bases from V and 2 bases from J, the junction contained 3 bases not matched to a gene. CDR3 length equals 14 residues. CDR1 and CDR2 from the germline V gene are LNHDA and SQIVND (reference sequence). CDR3 protein: CASSAGQGPYEQYF. Here the CDR3 DNA reads TGTGCCAGTAGTGCGGGACAGGGGCCCTACGAGCAGTACTTC.

V and J are TRBV6-1 and TRBJ2-5; D is perhaps TRBD2 (6 bases). This CDR3 has 14 residues. Germline CDR1 is MNHNS and CDR2 is SASEGT. The V and J ends lost 5 bases and 0 bases respectively, with 10 bases between them. CDR3 amino acids: CASSPGLNQETQYF. The CDR3 nucleotides read TGTGCCAGCAGTCCGGGACTGAACCAAGAGACCCAGTACTTC.

This clonotype occurred a few times. The rearrangement links TRBV12-3 or TRBV12-4 to TRBJ2-5; TRBD2 aligns across 12 bases. V gave up 5 bases and J gave up 1 base; unmatched junction bases: 5. The CDR3 length is 16 residues. CDR3 sequence (DNA): TGTGCCAGCAGTATGACTAGCGGGGGTTTCCAAGAGACCCAGTACTTC. Its translation: CASSMTSGGFQETQYF.

This clonotype showed up just a few times. The genes are TRBV4-2 and TRBJ2-7; 10 bases are shared with TRBD2. The ends lost 1 base at V and 7 bases at J; junction bases unmatched: 7. Germline lookup yields CDR1 LGHNA and CDR2 YNFKEQ. The CDR3 loop spans 15 amino acids. In DNA, the CDR3 is TGTGCCAGCAGCCAAGCCGGGACTAGCGTCTGGGAGCAGTACTTC. Its translation is CASSQAGTSVWEQYF.

V and J are TRBV5-1 and TRBJ2-7; maybe TRBD2 (5 bases). Germline loops: CDR1 SGHRS, CDR2 YFSETQ. V was pared by 7 bases and J by 7 bases, with 21 bases between. CDR3 length: 14 residues. The CDR3 loop is CASRAFNQRGEQYF. CDR3 in DNA: TGCGCCAGCCGGGCTTTCAACCAAAGAGGGGAGCAGTACTTC.

The chain employs TRBV11-2 and TRBJ1-1, with D possibly being TRBD1 (5 bases). This CDR3 has 18 amino acids. Germline CDR1 is SGHAT and CDR2 is FQNNGV. V was shortened by 2 bases and J by 0 bases, with 19 bases between the two germline ends. This CDR3 is CASSLYGVRDLLNTEAFF. The CDR3 bases are TGTGCCAGCAGCTTATACGGGGTTCGGGACCTTCTGAACACTGAAGCTTTCTTT.

This chain links TRBV7-2 with TRBJ1-2, with TRBD1 matching over 8 bases. Germline loops: CDR1 SGHTA, CDR2 FQGNSA. V shed 2 bases, J shed 5 bases, and the junction held 13 bases outside the gene matches. The CDR3 consists of 17 residues. For the CDR3, the DNA is TGTGCCAGCAGCTTACCCTATAGGACAGGGTTGGGATATGGCTACACCTTC. Its protein is CASSLPYRTGLGYGYTF. Supplemented by reference TRBV7-2 and TRBJ1-2, the full variable domain reads GAGVSQSPSNKVTEKGKDVELRCDPISGHTALYWYRQSLGQGLEFLIYFQGNSAPDKSGLPSDRFSAERTGGSVSTLTIQRTQQEDSAVYLCASSLPYRTGLGYGYTFGSGTRLTVV.

This clonotype has just a few counts. As DNA, the CDR3 is TGTGCCAGTAGTGGGGGGGCCCCCCCCTACGAGCAGTACTTC. It is translated as CASSGGAPPYEQYF. This chain connects TRBV12-3 or TRBV12-4 to TRBJ2-7; D is perhaps TRBD2 (7 bases). V gave up 9 bases and J gave up 2 bases, with 17 bases separating them. The CDR3 length is 14 residues.

The chain uses TRBV5-1 and TRBJ2-1, with D tentatively TRBD2 (5 bases). Germline CDR1 reads SGHRS; CDR2 reads YFSETQ. With 0 bases removed from V and 4 bases from J, the gap between germline ends came to 14 bases. CDR3 size: 16 residues. The CDR3 nucleotides are TGCGCCAGCAGCTTGGCCGAGGGAGCGGCATACAATGAGCAGTTCTTC. It is translated as CASSLAEGAAYNEQFF.

The DNA of the CDR3 is TGTGCCAGCAGTTTACTTCCTAGCGGCTACACAGATACGCAGTATTTT. Amino acids: CASSLLPSGYTDTQYF. V usage is TRBV12-3 or TRBV12-4 and J usage is TRBJ2-3, with TRBD2 matching 7 bases. This CDR3 has 16 amino acids. Unmatched junction bases numbered 7, after V lost 2 bases and J lost 2 bases.

This clonotype was counted between two and nine times. The chain joins TRBV11-2 to TRBJ1-1, with no clear D. Germline CDR1 and CDR2: SGHAT and FQNNGV. V lost 2 bases, J lost 5 bases, and 18 bases lay in between. The CDR3 loop spans 16 amino acids. The CDR3 sequence: CASSLTAGGRRTEAFF. Here the CDR3 DNA reads TGTGCCAGCAGCTTAACTGCGGGTGGCAGGCGAACTGAAGCTTTCTTT.

This clonotype was picked up a small number of times. V is TRBV4-1 and J is TRBJ1-2; 9 nucleotides agree with TRBD1. Germline V CDR1 and CDR2: MGHRA, YSYEKL. V lost 3 bases to trimming and J lost 7 bases; unmatched junction nucleotides: 6. This CDR3 spans 14 amino acids. CDR3 nucleotides: TGCGCCAGCAGCCATCCCGGGACAGGGAGTGGCTACACCTTC. Protein: CASSHPGTGSGYTF.

This clonotype came up a few times. V is TRBV12-3 or TRBV12-4 and J is TRBJ1-1; D is unresolved. V was shortened by 6 bases and J by 1 base, with 9 bases between the two germline ends. The CDR3 contains 13 residues. The chain's CDR3 is CASRPEGNTEAFF. Here the CDR3 DNA reads TGTGCCAGCAGACCAGAGGGGAACACTGAAGCTTTCTTT.

The V and J genes are TRBV6-1 and TRBJ1-5; no reliable D call. Germline loops: CDR1 MNHNS, CDR2 SASEGT. The CDR3 length is 14 residues. Between the trimmed V and J ends, which lost 9 bases and 6 bases, there was a span of 18 bases. The CDR3 loop reads CARTMLRGPQPQHF. The CDR3 coding sequence is TGTGCCAGAACGATGTTGAGAGGGCCTCAGCCCCAGCATTTT.

Only a few counts were recorded for this clonotype. The rearrangement uses TRBV7-9 and TRBJ1-2; D gene unclear. Looked up from germline, CDR1 is SEHNR and CDR2 is FQNEAQ (reference sequence). CDR3 length equals 14 residues. V lost 7 bases, J lost 4 bases, and 16 bases lay in between. The CDR3 DNA sequence: TGTGCCAGCAACGAAAGGACCGCGGGCTATGGCTACACCTTC. As protein: CASNERTAGYGYTF.

This chain uses TRBV25-1 with TRBJ1-6, with D hard to call. V gave up 3 bases and J gave up 5 bases, with 11 bases separating them. Germline CDR1 and CDR2: MGHDK and SYGVNS. This CDR3 is built from 15 residues. This CDR3 is CASSDWDKNNSPLHF. CDR3 nucleotide sequence: TGTGCCAGCAGTGACTGGGATAAGAATAATTCACCCCTCCACTTT. Variable domain in full (rest from reference TRBV25-1 and TRBJ1-6): EADIYQTPRYLVIGTGKKITLECSQTMGHDKMYWYQQDPGMELHLIHYSYGVNSTEKGDLSSESTVSRIRTEHFPLTLESARPSHTSQYLCASSDWDKNNSPLHFGNGTRLTVT.

The chain carries TRBV7-9 and TRBJ1-2; D ambiguous. Germline CDR1 and CDR2: SEHNR and FQNEAQ (reference sequence). The CDR3 extends over 12 amino acids. The V end lost 2 bases, the J end lost 8 bases, and 9 bases lay between the germline ends. The CDR3 here is CASSLPVEGYTF. In nucleotides, the CDR3 is TGTGCCAGCAGCTTACCGGTAGAAGGCTACACCTTC.

The chain recombines TRBV13 with TRBJ2-7; D is unresolved. This CDR3 is built from 13 residues. Germline-derived CDR1 and CDR2 are PRHDT and FYEKMQ (reference sequence). The V end lost 8 bases, the J end lost 0 bases, and 11 bases lay between the germline ends. The CDR3 DNA reads TGTGCCAGCGCTGGTGTCAGCTCCTACGAGCAGTACTTC. Protein product: CASAGVSSYEQYF. Complete variable domain (other parts from reference TRBV13 and TRBJ2-7): AAGVIQSPRHLIKEKRETATLKCYPIPRHDTVYWYQQGPGQDPQFLISFYEKMQSDKGSIPDRFSAQQFSDYHSELNMSSLELGDSALYFCASAGVSSYEQYFGPGTRLTVT.

The chain is built from TRBV20-1 and TRBJ1-2; perhaps TRBD1 as D (5 bases). CDR1 and CDR2 from the germline V gene are DFQATT and SNEGSKA (reference sequence). The germline V and J ends were trimmed by 3 bases and 4 bases, with 6 bases remaining between them. The CDR3 totals 11 residues. This CDR3 reads CSASRGYGYTF. CDR3 in DNA: TGCAGTGCTAGTAGGGGCTATGGCTACACCTTC.

This chain uses TRBV5-1 with TRBJ1-1, with D possibly TRBD1 on 5 matching bases. Germline-derived CDR1 and CDR2 are SGHRS and YFSETQ. V lost 0 bases, J lost 1 base, and 13 bases lay in between. The CDR3 is made up of 16 amino acids. For the CDR3, the DNA is TGCGCCAGCAGCTTGGGCGCGGGGGAAGGGAACACTGAAGCTTTCTTT. This sequence encodes CASSLGAGEGNTEAFF.

A few counts support this clonotype. V usage is TRBV7-3 and J usage is TRBJ1-1; TRBD1 matches at 9 bases. Germline lookup yields CDR1 SGHTA and CDR2 FQGTGA. Unmatched junction bases numbered 8, after V lost 2 bases and J lost 4 bases. There are 16 residues in the CDR3. The CDR3 is CASSLDGTGKGTEAFF. The CDR3 bases are TGTGCCAGCAGCTTAGACGGGACAGGGAAAGGCACTGAAGCTTTCTTT.

This clonotype was counted a few times. The V call is TRBV25-1, the J call TRBJ1-1, with no clear D. The V gene's germline CDR1 is MGHDK and CDR2 SYGVNS. V shed 2 bases and J shed 1 base, with 11 bases lying between them. This CDR3 has 15 amino acids. The CDR3 region has the DNA TGTGCCAGCAGTGAAGCGGTAAGGCAGAACACTGAAGCTTTCTTT. It yields the protein CASSEAVRQNTEAFF.

This clonotype was detected once. The rearrangement uses TRBV7-2 and TRBJ2-7; D is undetermined. The ends were cut back, 3 bases at V and 0 bases at J, with 9 bases in the middle. The CDR3 runs 14 residues. Germline CDR1 is SGHTA and CDR2 is FQGNSA. CDR3 residues: CASSFVRSSYEQYF. DNA of the CDR3: TGTGCCAGCAGCTTCGTACGGAGCTCCTACGAGCAGTACTTC.

The CDR3 DNA is TGCGCCAGCAGCTTGGGGGACAGGGGAGATCAGCCCCAGCATTTT. As protein: CASSLGDRGDQPQHF. The chain has TRBV5-1 and TRBJ1-5, with 10 bases identical to TRBD1. Trimming at V came to 0 bases and at J to 5 bases, leaving 2 bases not matched to a gene. CDR1 and CDR2 (germline): SGHRS, YFSETQ. This CDR3 spans 15 amino acids.

The table lists this clonotype with a few counts. CDR3: CASSFEGRAEAFF. In nucleotides, the CDR3 is TGTGCCAGCAGCTTCGAGGGAAGAGCTGAAGCTTTCTTT. The chain joins TRBV7-2 to TRBJ1-1; D remains unclear. This CDR3 comprises 13 residues. V was clipped by 3 bases and J by 6 bases, with 11 bases between them. The germline V gene has CDR1 SGHTA and CDR2 FQGNSA.